The source of this TCR beta chain is a study of shared clonotypes between healthy human individuals. Study-wide background: Three plates were used per donor for CD4 naive, three for CD4 memory, two for CD8 naive and one for CD8 memory.

In the authors' workflow: Filtering of immunoSEQ junctional sequences could not match full-length read filtering. Using immunoSEQ multiplex PCR, the repertoire was profiled, and TCRdb retains in-frame clones only, with some absent. Clone size and V and J calls were adopted from that table, with D and trimming inferred from the DNA. Of some 900,000 clones listed, approximately 80% are singletons. Participating donors were healthy, HIV-negative adults free of recent acute infections or vaccinations. Within Nashville, Tennessee resided all donors, each a Caucasian adult. This CDR3 spans 16 amino acids. Between the trimmed V and J ends, which lost 1 base and 0 bases, there was a span of 10 bases. Germline CDR1 is SGHVS and CDR2 is FQNEAQ.

The chain employs TRBV7-8 and TRBJ2-1, with D tentatively TRBD1 or TRBD2 (6 bases each). The TCR comes from a man between 18 and 35 years old in good health. Sequencing was done on a sample of memory CD4+ T cells sorted from blood. Subset indicated: CD45RA-negative fraction. CDR3: CASSLVGGSSYNEQFF. In DNA, the CDR3 is TGTGCCAGCAGCTTAGTAGGGGGGAGCTCCTACAATGAGCAGTTCTTC.